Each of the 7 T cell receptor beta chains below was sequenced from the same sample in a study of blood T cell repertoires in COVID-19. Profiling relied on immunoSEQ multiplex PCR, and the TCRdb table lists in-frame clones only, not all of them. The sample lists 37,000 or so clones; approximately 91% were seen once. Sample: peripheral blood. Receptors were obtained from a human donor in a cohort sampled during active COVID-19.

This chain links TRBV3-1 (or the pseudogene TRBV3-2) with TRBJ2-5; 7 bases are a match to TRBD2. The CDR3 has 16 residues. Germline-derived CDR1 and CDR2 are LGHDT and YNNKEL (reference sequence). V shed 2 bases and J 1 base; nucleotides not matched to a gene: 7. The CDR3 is CASSQSIGGSQETQYF. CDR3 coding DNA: TGTGCCAGCAGCCAAAGTATCGGCGGGAGCCAAGAGACCCAGTACTTC.

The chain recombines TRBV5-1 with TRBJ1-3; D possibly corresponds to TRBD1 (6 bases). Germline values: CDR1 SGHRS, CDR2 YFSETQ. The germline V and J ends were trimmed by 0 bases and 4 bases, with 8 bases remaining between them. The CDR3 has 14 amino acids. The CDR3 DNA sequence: TGCGCCAGCAGCTTGGACAGGGAAGGAAACACCATATATTTT. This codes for CASSLDREGNTIYF. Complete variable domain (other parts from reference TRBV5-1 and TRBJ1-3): KAGVTQTPRYLIKTRGQQVTLSCSPISGHRSVSWYQQTPGQGLQFLFEYFSETQRNKGNFPGRFSGRQFSNSRSEMNVSTLELGDSALYLCASSLDREGNTIYFGEGSWLTVV.

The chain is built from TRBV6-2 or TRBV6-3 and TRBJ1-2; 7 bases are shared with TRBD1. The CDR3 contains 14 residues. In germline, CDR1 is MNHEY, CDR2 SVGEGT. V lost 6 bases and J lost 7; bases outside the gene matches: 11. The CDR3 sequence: CASSQDRQGSGYTF. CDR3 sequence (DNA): TGTGCCAGCAGCCAGGACAGGCAAGGCAGTGGCTACACCTTC.

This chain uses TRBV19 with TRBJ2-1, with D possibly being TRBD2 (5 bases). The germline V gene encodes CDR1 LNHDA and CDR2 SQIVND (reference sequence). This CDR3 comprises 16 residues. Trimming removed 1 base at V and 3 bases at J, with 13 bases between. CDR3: CASSIGGSRGYNEQFF. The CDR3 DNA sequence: TGTGCCAGTAGTATAGGTGGGTCCCGGGGCTACAATGAGCAGTTCTTC.

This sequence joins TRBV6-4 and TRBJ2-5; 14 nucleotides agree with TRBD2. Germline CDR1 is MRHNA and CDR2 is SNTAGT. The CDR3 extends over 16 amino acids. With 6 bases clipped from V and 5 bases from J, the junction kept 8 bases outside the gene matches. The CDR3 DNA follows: TGTGCCAGCAGCCTGACGGGACTAGCGGGGGTTGAGACCCAGTACTTC. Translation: CASSLTGLAGVETQYF.

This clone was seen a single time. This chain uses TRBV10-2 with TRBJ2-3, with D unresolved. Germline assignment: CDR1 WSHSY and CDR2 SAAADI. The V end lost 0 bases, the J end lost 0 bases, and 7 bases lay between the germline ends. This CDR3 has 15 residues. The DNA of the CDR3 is TGCGCCAGCAGTGAGTCGCCGACTAGCACAGATACGCAGTATTTT. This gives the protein CASSESPTSTDTQYF.

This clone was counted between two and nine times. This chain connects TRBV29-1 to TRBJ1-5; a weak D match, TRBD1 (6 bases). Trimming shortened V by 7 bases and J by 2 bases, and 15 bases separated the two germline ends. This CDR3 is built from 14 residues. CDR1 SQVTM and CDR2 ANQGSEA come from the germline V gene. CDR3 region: CSARTAQGNQPQHF. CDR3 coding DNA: TGCAGCGCAAGGACAGCCCAGGGCAATCAGCCCCAGCATTTT. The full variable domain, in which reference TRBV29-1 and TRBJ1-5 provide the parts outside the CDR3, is SAVISQKPSRDICQRGTSLTIQCQVDSQVTMMFWYRQQPGQSLTLIATANQGSEATYESGFVIDKFPISRPNLTFSTLTVSNMSPEDSSIYLCSARTAQGNQPQHFGDGTRLSIL.